Here is one T cell receptor (beta chain) with its context. Only in-frame clones appear in the TCRdb table, and some are missing; sequencing was by immunoSEQ multiplex PCR. The repertoire holds tens of thousands of clones, with 85% to 95% as singletons. The data were taken from a study of T cells after posttransplantation cyclophosphamide. This CDR3 has 13 amino acids. The germline gives CDR1 MNHEY, CDR2 SVGAGI. V was trimmed by 7 bases and J by 2 bases, leaving 12 bases between them. The receptor comes from a woman aged 45-59 years in good health and a related stem cell transplant donor. Sequencing was performed on PBMCs. The rearrangement uses TRBV6-5 and TRBJ2-7; D is possibly TRBD1 (6 bases). The CDR3 is CASTARDTYEQYF. Written as DNA, the CDR3 is TGTGCCAGCACCGCCCGGGACACCTACGAGCAGTACTTC.